The 18 T cell receptor beta chains presented below share a single source sample, sequenced in a study of blood T cell repertoires in COVID-19. TCRdb's copy holds only in-frame clones and misses some; the assay was immunoSEQ multiplex PCR. The sample holds 60,000 to 85,000 clones, approximately 84% seen once. The sample was peripheral blood. These receptors all stem from a man in his 70s with acute or convalescent COVID-19.

The chain has TRBV6-6 and TRBJ2-3, with TRBD2 identical over 7 bases. CDR1 and CDR2 from the germline V gene are MNHNY and SVGAGI (reference sequence). The CDR3 extends over 14 amino acids. V was clipped by 5 bases and J by 5 bases; unmatched bases: 7. The DNA for the CDR3 is TGTGCCAGCAGTCCAGGACTAGGAATAGATACGCAGTATTTT. Protein: CASSPGLGIDTQYF.

This sequence joins TRBV7-3 and TRBJ2-1; 9 bases fit TRBD2. This CDR3 spans 14 amino acids. CDR1 and CDR2 (germline): SGHTA, FQGTGA. V lost 5 bases, J lost 8 bases, and 7 bases stayed unmatched. The DNA for the CDR3 is TGTGCCAGCAGCGATAGCGGGAGAGACGATGAGCAGTTCTTC. Its translation: CASSDSGRDDEQFF. Using reference TRBV7-3 and TRBJ2-1 for the parts outside the CDR3, the full variable domain is GAGVSQTPSNKVTEKGKYVELRCDPISGHTALYWYRQSLGQGPEFLIYFQGTGAADDSGLPNDRFFAVRPEGSVSTLKIQRTERGDSAVYLCASSDSGRDDEQFFGPGTRLTVL.

The chain uses TRBV19 and TRBJ2-2; 16 bases line up with TRBD2. V lost 5 bases to trimming and J lost 4 bases; unmatched junction nucleotides: 7. The CDR3 length is 18 residues. Germline values: CDR1 LNHDA, CDR2 SQIVND (reference sequence). CDR3 nucleotide sequence: TGTGCCAGTAGTCAAGGGACTAGCGGGAGGGCGGGCACCGGGGAGCTGTTTTTT. It translates to CASSQGTSGRAGTGELFF.

CDR3: CASSLGWEGGYGYTF. As DNA, the CDR3 is TGTGCCAGCAGTTTAGGTTGGGAGGGGGGTTATGGCTACACCTTC. This sequence joins TRBV28 and TRBJ1-2, with a possible D match to TRBD1 (6 bases). The CDR3 consists of 15 residues. The germline CDR1 and CDR2 sequences are MDHEN and SYDVKM. The V end was cut by 2 bases, the J end by 5 bases, with 15 bases between.

This clone showed up just once. The rearrangement links TRBV12-3 or TRBV12-4 to TRBJ2-3; tentative D call: TRBD2 (5 bases). The CDR3 is 11 amino acids. With 11 bases removed from V and 6 bases from J, the gap between germline ends came to 12 bases. For the CDR3, the DNA is TGTGCCGTCTCTCGGAGGGATACGCAGTATTTT. It is translated as CAVSRRDTQYF.

The chain links TRBV14 to TRBJ2-7, with D possibly being TRBD1 (6 bases). The CDR3 spans 15 residues. CDR1 is SGHDN and CDR2 is FVKESK in the germline V gene. V lost 1 base and J lost 4, with 14 bases in between. CDR3 in DNA: TGTGCCAGCAGCCAAGTAGGGGGTTACGCGTACGAGCAGTACTTC. It codes for CASSQVGGYAYEQYF.

The CDR3 bases are TGTGCCAGCAGTTACTCCTCATTGGCGGGTCTTGAAGCTTTCTTT. This translates into CASSYSSLAGLEAFF. The V call is TRBV6-5, the J call TRBJ1-1; D ambiguous. V lost 0 bases to trimming and J lost 7 bases, with 15 bases between them. CDR1 is MNHEY and CDR2 is SVGAGI in the germline V gene. The CDR3 runs to 15 residues.

The V call is TRBV9, the J call TRBJ2-7; 12 nucleotides match TRBD1. Trimming at V came to 4 bases and at J to 3 bases, leaving 8 bases not matched to a gene. Germline CDR1 reads SGDLS; CDR2 reads YYNGEE. The CDR3 totals 16 residues. CDR3 amino acids: CASSLTGTGGLYEQYF. The CDR3 nucleotides are TGTGCCAGCAGCTTGACAGGGACAGGGGGCCTCTACGAGCAGTACTTC.

V and J are TRBV21-1 and TRBJ1-1; the table's D call, TRBD1, was not checked against the DNA. TRBV21-1 is a pseudogene segment. This CDR3 is 18 amino acids long. CDR3 nucleotide sequence: TGTGCCAGCAGCACCCGGCTGGGACCGGGACACCTGAACACTGAAGCTTTCTTT. Its translation: CASSTRLGPGHLNTEAFF.

The gene calls are TRBV5-1 and TRBJ2-1, with TRBD2 matching over 11 bases. J was trimmed by 2 bases and V by 3 bases; bases with no gene match: 4. Germline V gene lookup returns CDR1 SGHRS and CDR2 YFSETQ. This CDR3 has 16 amino acids. The CDR3 loop is CASSSGTSGTYNEQFF. For the CDR3, the DNA is TGCGCCAGCAGCTCTGGGACTAGCGGTACCTACAATGAGCAGTTCTTC.

This clone was seen a handful of times. The J gene is TRBJ1-2, the V gene TRBV29-1, with TRBD1 matching 9 bases. CDR1 SQVTM and CDR2 ANQGSEA come from the germline V gene. V shed 4 bases, J shed 4 bases, and the junction held 10 bases outside the gene matches. There are 15 residues in the CDR3. The CDR3 loop reads CSVGGPGQGGYGYTF. For the CDR3, the DNA is TGCAGCGTTGGGGGTCCGGGACAGGGAGGCTATGGCTACACCTTC.

This rearrangement joins TRBV2 to TRBJ2-1, with a weak D call TRBD1 (5 bases). CDR3 length: 13 amino acids. Trimming cost V 6 bases and J 6 bases, with 12 bases left between them. Per the germline V gene, CDR1 is SNHLY and CDR2 is FYNNEI. CDR3 coding DNA: TGTGCCAGCAGCGGACACACAAGCAATGAGCAGTTCTTC. This translates into CASSGHTSNEQFF.

This clone was seen only a few times. The CDR3: CASTQGPGLYGEQFF. The CDR3 DNA reads as TGTGCCAGCACCCAGGGCCCTGGGCTTTACGGTGAGCAGTTCTTC. V usage is TRBV2 and J usage is TRBJ2-1, with a possible D match to TRBD1 (5 bases). CDR3 length: 15 amino acids. Germline V lookup: CDR1 SNHLY, CDR2 FYNNEI. The V end lost 7 bases, the J end lost 9 bases, and 22 bases lay between the germline ends.

The rearrangement links TRBV7-9 to TRBJ2-7; 9 bases fit TRBD1. CDR1 SEHNR and CDR2 FQNEAQ come from the germline V gene (reference sequence). This CDR3 has 15 residues. V lost 7 bases to trimming and J lost 5 bases; unmatched junction nucleotides: 12. DNA of the CDR3: TGTGCCAGCACCCCCGGTGGGGACAGGGCCCACGAGCAGTACTTC. The encoded protein is CASTPGGDRAHEQYF.

This rearrangement joins TRBV6-5 to TRBJ2-7, with 9 nucleotides matching TRBD1. The CDR3 has 14 amino acids. Germline V gene sequence: CDR1 MNHEY, CDR2 SVGAGI. V dropped 5 bases and J dropped 7; count of bases not matched to a gene: 9. CDR3 DNA sequence: TGTGCCAGCAGTCTACGGACAGGGGAGATAGAGCAGTACTTC. This encodes CASSLRTGEIEQYF.

The chain couples TRBV19 to TRBJ2-7; tentative D call: TRBD2 (6 bases). With 6 bases removed from V and 0 bases from J, the gap between germline ends came to 15 bases. The germline CDR1 and CDR2 sequences are LNHDA and SQIVND (reference sequence). The CDR3 sequence is 15 residues long. The CDR3 DNA reads as TGTGCCAGTAGCACCACGCTGGGGGGCTCCTACGAGCAGTACTTC. This gives the protein CASSTTLGGSYEQYF. Together with reference TRBV19 and TRBJ2-7, the CDR3 gives the full variable domain: DGGITQSPKYLFRKEGQNVTLSCEQNLNHDAMYWYRQDPGQGLRLIYYSQIVNDFQKGDIAEGYSVSREKKESFPLTVTSAQKNPTAFYLCASSTTLGGSYEQYFGPGTRLTVT.

The gene calls are TRBV27 and TRBJ2-1; 10 bases match TRBD1. Looked up from germline, CDR1 is MNHEY and CDR2 is SMNVEV (reference sequence). Germline trimming cut 6 bases from V and 6 bases from J; bases unmatched to any gene: 8. The CDR3 sequence is 15 residues long. The CDR3 coding sequence is TGTGCCAGCAGACACGGGACAGGGGCGCCCAATGAGCAGTTCTTC. As protein: CASRHGTGAPNEQFF.

With respect to this clone: One end of the junction varies from germline; a read error may be responsible. The J gene is TRBJ2-3, the V gene TRBV7-7; 9 bases are a match to TRBD2. CDR1 is SSHAT, CDR2 FNYEAQ, per germline (reference sequence). The CDR3 runs 15 residues. In nucleotides, the CDR3 is TGTGCTAGCAGCGAAGGACTAGCGAGCACAGATACGCAGTATTTT. This translates into CASSEGLASTDTQYF.